This TCR beta chain was captured by sequencing in a study of OX40 agonist ivuxolimab in advanced cancers. In the study overall: Age averaged around 59 years (range roughly 23 to 85), and about 86% were male. Findings of the study overall: Circulating CD4+ and CD8+ T cells showed clonal expansion by week 6 at 0.1 to 3.0 mg/kg.

Germline V gene sequence: CDR1 LGHNA, CDR2 YSLEER. Between the trimmed V and J ends, which lost 0 bases and 7 bases, there was a span of 9 bases. CDR3 length: 13 amino acids. Sequenced by immunoSEQ multiplex PCR; TCRdb stores in-frame clones only, minus some. The sample holds 94,000 or so clones, about 85% seen once. Comment on this clone: As yet, its antigen is unknown.

The investigators sampled blood at baseline, at cycle 4 day 1, and at cycle 7 day 1. The TCR originated in an adult with an advanced solid tumor such as melanoma, head and neck, liver or kidney cancer. The chain couples TRBV4-3 to TRBJ1-2, with TRBD1 as a possible D gene (6 bases). The starting material was CD4+ or CD8+ T cells sorted from blood, obtained in a trial of the OX40 agonist ivuxolimab. The CDR3 nucleotides read TGCGCCAGCAGCCAAGAAGGGGGAACTGGCTACACCTTC. It is translated as CASSQEGGTGYTF.